The clone carrying this T cell receptor beta chain was detected only once. These data come from a study of blood T cell repertoires in COVID-19. Study-wide context: Samples taken during acute and convalescent COVID-19 were collected in the United States, Italy and Spain. PBMCs, B-cell-depleted T cells, or T cells were the source of the cDNA or gDNA that made up the material.

The CDR3 runs to 15 residues. Germline V lookup: CDR1 GTSNPN, CDR2 SVGIG (reference sequence). J lost 7 bases, V lost 5 bases, and 11 bases had no gene match. Donors of Cohort 3 who recovered were those that had two negative PCRs, clearance, or symptom resolution. The protocol was immunoSEQ multiplex PCR, while the TCRdb copy is restricted to in-frame clones and leaves out a portion. Here the sample spans a few hundred thousand clones, 80% to 90% being singletons. V and J are TRBV30 and TRBJ2-2; 9 bases map to TRBD2. The sequencing sample was made of PBMCs or T cells enriched from blood (not recorded which). The receptor was derived from a man aged 25 to 40 who had recovered from COVID-19. CDR3 region: CAWGGASGAIGELFF. The CDR3 DNA is TGTGCCTGGGGGGGGGCTAGCGGGGCAATCGGGGAGCTGTTTTTT.